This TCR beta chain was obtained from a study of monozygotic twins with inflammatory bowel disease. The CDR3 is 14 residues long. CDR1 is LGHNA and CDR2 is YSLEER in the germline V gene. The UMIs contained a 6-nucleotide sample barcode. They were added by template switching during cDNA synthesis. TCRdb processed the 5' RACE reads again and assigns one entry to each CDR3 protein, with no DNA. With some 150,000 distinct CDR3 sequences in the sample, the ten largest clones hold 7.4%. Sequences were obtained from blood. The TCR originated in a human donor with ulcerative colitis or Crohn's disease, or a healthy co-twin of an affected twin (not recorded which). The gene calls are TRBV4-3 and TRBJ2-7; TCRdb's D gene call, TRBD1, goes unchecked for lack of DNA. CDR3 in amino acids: CASSHHRGLYEQYF.